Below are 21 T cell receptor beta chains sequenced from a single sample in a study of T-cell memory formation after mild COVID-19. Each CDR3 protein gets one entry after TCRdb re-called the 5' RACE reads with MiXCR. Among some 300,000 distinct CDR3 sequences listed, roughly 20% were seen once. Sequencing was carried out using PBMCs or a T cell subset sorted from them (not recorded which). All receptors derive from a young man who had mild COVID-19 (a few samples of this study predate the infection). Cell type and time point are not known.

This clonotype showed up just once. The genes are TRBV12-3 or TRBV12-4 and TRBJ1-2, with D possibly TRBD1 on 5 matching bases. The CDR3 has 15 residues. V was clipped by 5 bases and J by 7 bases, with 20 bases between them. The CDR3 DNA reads TGTGCCAGCAGTGGAGAGGCACAGGCGGTTGGTGGCTACACCTTC. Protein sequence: CASSGEAQAVGGYTF.

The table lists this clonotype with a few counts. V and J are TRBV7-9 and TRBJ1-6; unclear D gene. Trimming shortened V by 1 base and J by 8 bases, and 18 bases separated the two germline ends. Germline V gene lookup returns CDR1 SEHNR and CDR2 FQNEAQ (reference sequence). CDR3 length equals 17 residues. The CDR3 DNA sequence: TGTGCCAGCAGCTTAGGATTCCGACTCACAAGGGATTCACCCCTCCACTTT. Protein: CASSLGFRLTRDSPLHF.

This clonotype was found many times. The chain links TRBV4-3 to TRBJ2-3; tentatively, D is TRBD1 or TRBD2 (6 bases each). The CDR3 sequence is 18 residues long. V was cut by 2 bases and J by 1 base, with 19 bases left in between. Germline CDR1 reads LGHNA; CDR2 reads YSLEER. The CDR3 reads CASSQSLPRGRGTDTQYF. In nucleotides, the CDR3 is TGCGCCAGCAGCCAATCCCTCCCCCGGGGGCGAGGCACAGATACGCAGTATTTT.

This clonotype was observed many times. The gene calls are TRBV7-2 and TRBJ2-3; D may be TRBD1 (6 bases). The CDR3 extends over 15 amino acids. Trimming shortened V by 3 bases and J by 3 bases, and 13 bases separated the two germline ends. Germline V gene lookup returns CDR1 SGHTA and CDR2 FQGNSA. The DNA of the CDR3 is TGTGCCAGCAGCTTCGTGGGGGCCGGAACAGATACGCAGTATTTT. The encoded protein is CASSFVGAGTDTQYF.

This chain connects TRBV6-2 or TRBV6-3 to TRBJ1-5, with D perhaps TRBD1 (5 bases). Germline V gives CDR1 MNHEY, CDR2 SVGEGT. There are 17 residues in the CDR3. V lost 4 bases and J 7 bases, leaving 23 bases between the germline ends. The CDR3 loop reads CASSWSHGTAYGQPQHF. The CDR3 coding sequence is TGTGCCAGCAGTTGGAGCCATGGGACGGCTTACGGACAGCCCCAGCATTTT.

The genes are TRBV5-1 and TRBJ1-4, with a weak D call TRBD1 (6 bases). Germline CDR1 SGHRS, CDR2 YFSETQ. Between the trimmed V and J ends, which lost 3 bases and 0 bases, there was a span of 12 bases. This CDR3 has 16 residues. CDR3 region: CASSSDSTATNEKLFF. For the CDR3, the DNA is TGCGCCAGCAGCTCGGACAGCACAGCAACTAATGAAAAACTGTTTTTT.

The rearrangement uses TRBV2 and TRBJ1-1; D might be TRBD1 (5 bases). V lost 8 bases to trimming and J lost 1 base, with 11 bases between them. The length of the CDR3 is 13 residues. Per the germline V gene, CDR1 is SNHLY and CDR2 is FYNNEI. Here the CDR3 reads CASRGDRNTEAFF. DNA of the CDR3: TGTGCCAGCCGAGGGGATCGGAACACTGAAGCTTTCTTT. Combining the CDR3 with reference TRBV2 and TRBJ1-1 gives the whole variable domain EPEVTQTPSHQVTQMGQEVILRCVPISNHLYFYWYRQILGQKVEFLVSFYNNEISEKSEIFDDQFSVERPDGSNFTLKIRSTKLEDSAMYFCASRGDRNTEAFFGQGTRLTVV.

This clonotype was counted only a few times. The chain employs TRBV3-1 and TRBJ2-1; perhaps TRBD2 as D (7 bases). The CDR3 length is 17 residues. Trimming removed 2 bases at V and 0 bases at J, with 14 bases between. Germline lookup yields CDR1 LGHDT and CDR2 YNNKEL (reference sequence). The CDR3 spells CASSQIGGGLSYNEQFF. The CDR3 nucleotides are TGTGCCAGCAGCCAAATAGGCGGGGGCCTCTCCTACAATGAGCAGTTCTTC.

DNA for the CDR3: TGTGCCAGCAGCCCGGGGCAGGGGATTCGAGAGACCCAGTACTTC. This gives the protein CASSPGQGIRETQYF. V and J are TRBV7-3 and TRBJ2-5; a weak D match, TRBD1 (6 bases). The V and J ends lost 5 bases and 4 bases respectively, with 17 bases between them. This CDR3 comprises 15 residues. Germline CDR1 and CDR2: SGHTA and FQGTGA.

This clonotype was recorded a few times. The CDR3 loop is CASSVASGENTEAFF. DNA for the CDR3: TGTGCCAGCAGCGTAGCCTCGGGTGAGAACACTGAAGCTTTCTTT. This chain joins TRBV9 and TRBJ1-1; D is unresolved. V dropped 0 bases and J dropped 1 base, with 10 bases sitting between them. The CDR3 totals 15 residues. Looked up from germline, CDR1 is SGDLS and CDR2 is YYNGEE.

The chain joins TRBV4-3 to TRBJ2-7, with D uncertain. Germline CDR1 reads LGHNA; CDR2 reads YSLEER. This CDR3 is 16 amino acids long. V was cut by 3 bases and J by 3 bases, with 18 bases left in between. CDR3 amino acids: CASSHEGTVSSYEQYV. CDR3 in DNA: TGCGCCAGCAGCCACGAAGGAACAGTTAGTAGCTACGAGCAGTACGTC.

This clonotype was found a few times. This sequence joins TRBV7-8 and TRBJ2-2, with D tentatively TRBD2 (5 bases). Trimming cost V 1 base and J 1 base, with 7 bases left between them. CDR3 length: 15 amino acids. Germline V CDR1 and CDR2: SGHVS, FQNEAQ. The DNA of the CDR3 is TGTGCCAGCAGCTTAGAACGGGGGAACACCGGGGAGCTGTTTTTT. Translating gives CASSLERGNTGELFF. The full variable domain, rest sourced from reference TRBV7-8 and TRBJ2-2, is GAGVSQSPRYKVAKRGQDVALRCDPISGHVSLFWYQQALGQGPEFLTYFQNEAQLDKSGLPSDRFFAERPEGSVSTLKIQRTQQEDSAVYLCASSLERGNTGELFFGEGSRLTVL.

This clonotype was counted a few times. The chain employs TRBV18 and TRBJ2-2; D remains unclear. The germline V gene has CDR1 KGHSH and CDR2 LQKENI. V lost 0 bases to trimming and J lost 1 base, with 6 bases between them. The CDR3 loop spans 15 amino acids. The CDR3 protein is CASSPPAGNTGELFF. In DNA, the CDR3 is TGTGCCAGCTCACCACCGGCCGGGAACACCGGGGAGCTGTTTTTT.

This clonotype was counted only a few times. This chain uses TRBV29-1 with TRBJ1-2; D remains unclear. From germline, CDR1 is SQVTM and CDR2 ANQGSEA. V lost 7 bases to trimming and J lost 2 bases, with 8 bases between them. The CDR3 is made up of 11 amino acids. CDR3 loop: CSALQNYGYTF. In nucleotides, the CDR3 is TGCAGCGCTCTACAGAACTATGGCTACACCTTC.

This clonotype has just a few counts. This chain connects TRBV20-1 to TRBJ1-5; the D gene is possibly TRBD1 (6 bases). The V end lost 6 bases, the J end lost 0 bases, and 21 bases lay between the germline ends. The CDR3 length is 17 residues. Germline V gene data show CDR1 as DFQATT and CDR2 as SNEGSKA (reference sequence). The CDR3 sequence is CSAALGGRIGSNQPQHF. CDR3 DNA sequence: TGCAGTGCCGCTCTCGGGGGGCGAATAGGTAGCAATCAGCCCCAGCATTTT.

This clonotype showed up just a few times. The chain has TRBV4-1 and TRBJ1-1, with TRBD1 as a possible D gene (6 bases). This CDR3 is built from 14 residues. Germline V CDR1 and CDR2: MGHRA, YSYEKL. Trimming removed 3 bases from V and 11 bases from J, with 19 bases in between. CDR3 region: CASSQGERGTRAFF. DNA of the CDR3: TGCGCCAGCAGCCAGGGGGAGAGGGGGACTCGGGCTTTCTTT.

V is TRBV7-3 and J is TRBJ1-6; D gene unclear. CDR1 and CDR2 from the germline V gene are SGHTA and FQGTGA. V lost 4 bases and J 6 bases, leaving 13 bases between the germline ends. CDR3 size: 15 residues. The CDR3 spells CASSSRPGTNSPLHF. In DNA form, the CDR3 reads TGTGCCAGCAGCTCCCGCCCTGGAACTAATTCACCCCTCCACTTT. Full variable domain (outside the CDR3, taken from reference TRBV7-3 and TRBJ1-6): GAGVSQTPSNKVTEKGKYVELRCDPISGHTALYWYRQSLGQGPEFLIYFQGTGAADDSGLPNDRFFAVRPEGSVSTLKIQRTERGDSAVYLCASSSRPGTNSPLHFGNGTRLTVT.

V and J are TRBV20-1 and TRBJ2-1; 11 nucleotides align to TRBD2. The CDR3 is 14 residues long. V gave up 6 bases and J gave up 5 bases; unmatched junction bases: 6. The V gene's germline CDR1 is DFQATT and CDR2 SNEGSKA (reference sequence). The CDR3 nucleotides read TGCAGTGCCCCCGGACTAGCGGGTAACAATGAGCAGTTCTTC. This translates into CSAPGLAGNNEQFF.

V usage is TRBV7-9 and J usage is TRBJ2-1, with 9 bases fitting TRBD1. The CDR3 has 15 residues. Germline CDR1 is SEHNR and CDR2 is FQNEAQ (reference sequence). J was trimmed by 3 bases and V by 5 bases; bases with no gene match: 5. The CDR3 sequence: CASSPRDRDYNEQFF. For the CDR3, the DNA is TGTGCCAGCAGCCCCCGGGACAGGGACTACAATGAGCAGTTCTTC.

The CDR3 loop is CASSPRKSSTNYGYTF. CDR3 bases: TGTGCCAGCAGCCCGAGGAAGAGCAGTACTAACTATGGCTACACCTTC. The chain has TRBV7-2 and TRBJ1-2; no reliable D call. The length of the CDR3 is 16 residues. Trimming shortened V by 5 bases and J by 0 bases, and 16 bases separated the two germline ends. CDR1 is SGHTA, CDR2 FQGNSA, per germline.

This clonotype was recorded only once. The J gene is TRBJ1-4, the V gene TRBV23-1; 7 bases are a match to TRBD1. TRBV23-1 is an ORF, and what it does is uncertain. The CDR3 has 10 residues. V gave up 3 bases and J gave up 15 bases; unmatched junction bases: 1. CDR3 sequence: CASSQGTVFF. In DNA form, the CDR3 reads TGCGCCAGCAGTCAGGGGACAGTGTTTTTT.